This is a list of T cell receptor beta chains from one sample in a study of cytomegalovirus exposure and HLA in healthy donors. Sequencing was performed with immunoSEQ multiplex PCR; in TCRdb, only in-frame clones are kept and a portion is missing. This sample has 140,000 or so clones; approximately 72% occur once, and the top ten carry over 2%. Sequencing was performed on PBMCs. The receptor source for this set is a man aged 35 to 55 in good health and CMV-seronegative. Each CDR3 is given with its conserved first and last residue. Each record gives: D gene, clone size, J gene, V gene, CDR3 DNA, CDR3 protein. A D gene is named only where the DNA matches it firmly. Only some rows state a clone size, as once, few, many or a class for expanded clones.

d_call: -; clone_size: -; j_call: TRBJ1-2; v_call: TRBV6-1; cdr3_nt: TGTGCCAGCAGTGAAACAGATAACTATGGCTACACCTTC; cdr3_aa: CASSETDNYGYTF
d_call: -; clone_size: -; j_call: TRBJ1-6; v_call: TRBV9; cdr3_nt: TGTGCCAGCAGCGTAGAGGGCAGGGGAGTTTCACCCCTCCACTTT; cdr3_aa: CASSVEGRGVSPLHF
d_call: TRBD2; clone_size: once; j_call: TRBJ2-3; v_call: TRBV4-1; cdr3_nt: TGCGCCAGCAGCCACAGTGGTGGACTAGCGGGGAACACAGATACGCAGTATTTT; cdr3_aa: CASSHSGGLAGNTDTQYF
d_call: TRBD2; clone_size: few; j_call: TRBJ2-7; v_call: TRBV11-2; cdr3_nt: TGTGCCAGCAGCCCCCGGGGAGGGGCGGTATCATTGGAGCAGTACTTC; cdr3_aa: CASSPRGGAVSLEQYF
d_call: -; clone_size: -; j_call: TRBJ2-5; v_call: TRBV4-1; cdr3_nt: TGCGCCAGCAGCGCGGGTCGAGAACTGCGCGAGACCCAGTACTTC; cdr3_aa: CASSAGRELRETQYF
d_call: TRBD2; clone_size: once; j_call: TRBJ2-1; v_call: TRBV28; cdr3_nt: TGTGCCAGCAGAAATCCGGGACTAGCGGCTTACAATGAGCAGTTCTTC; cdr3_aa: CASRNPGLAAYNEQFF
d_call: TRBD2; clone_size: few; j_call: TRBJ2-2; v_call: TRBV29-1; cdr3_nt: TGCAGCGTACGGCGGGGGAAGGACACCGGGGAGCTGTTTTTT; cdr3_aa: CSVRRGKDTGELFF
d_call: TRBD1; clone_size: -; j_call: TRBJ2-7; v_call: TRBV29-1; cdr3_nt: TGCAGCGTTGTATGGGGACAGGGCGTCTCCGAGCAGTACTTC; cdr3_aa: CSVVWGQGVSEQYF
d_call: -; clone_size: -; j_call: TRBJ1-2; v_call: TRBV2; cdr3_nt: TGTGCCAGCAGCGCTAGAAACTATGGCTACACCTTC; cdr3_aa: CASSARNYGYTF
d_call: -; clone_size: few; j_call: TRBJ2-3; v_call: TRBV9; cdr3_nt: TGTGCCAGCAGCGTAAAGAGATACACAGATACGCAGTATTTT; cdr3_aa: CASSVKRYTDTQYF
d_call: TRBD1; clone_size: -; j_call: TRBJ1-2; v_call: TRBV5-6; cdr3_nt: TGTGCCAGCAGCTTGGGGGGCCTAGGGGGCGACTATGGCTACACCTTC; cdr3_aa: CASSLGGLGGDYGYTF
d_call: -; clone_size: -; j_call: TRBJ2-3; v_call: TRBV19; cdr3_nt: TGTGCCAGTAGTAGTCTTGGTAGTGGTACGCAGTATTTT; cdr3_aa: CASSSLGSGTQYF
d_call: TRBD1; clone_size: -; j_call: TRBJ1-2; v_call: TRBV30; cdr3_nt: TGTGCCTGGAGTGCGGACAGGGTCCCTAACTATGGCTACACCTTC; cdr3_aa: CAWSADRVPNYGYTF
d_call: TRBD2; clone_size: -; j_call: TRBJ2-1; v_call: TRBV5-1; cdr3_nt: TGCGCCAGCAGCTCCCTGACTAGCGGGGGAGCAAATGAGCAGTTCTTC; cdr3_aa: CASSSLTSGGANEQFF
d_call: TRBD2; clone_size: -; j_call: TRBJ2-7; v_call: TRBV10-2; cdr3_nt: TGCGCCAGCAGCTCCAGCGTAGCAGCGGGAGGAGGCGAGCAGTACTTC; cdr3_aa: CASSSSVAAGGGEQYF
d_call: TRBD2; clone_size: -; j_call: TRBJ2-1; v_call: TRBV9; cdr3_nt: TGTGCCAGCAGCGTAGGGCTAGCGGGAGAGGGTGAGCAGTTCTTC; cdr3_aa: CASSVGLAGEGEQFF
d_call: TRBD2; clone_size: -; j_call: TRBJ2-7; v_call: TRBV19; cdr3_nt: TGTGCCAGTAGTGTAACCGGCACTAGCGCCGGTTGGGAGCAGTACTTC; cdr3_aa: CASSVTGTSAGWEQYF
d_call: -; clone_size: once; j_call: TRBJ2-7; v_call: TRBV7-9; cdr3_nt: TGTGCCAGCAGTGCAGGGGGGAGCCGCGAGCAGTACTTC; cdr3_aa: CASSAGGSREQYF
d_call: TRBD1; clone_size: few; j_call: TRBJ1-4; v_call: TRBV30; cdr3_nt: TGTGCCTGGAGTAGGGGGCCAAATGAAAAACTGTTTTTT; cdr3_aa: CAWSRGPNEKLFF
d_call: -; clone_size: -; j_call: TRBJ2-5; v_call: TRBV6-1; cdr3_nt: TGTGCCAGCAGGAGGGGGGGCCAAGAGACCCAGTACTTC; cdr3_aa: CASRRGGQETQYF
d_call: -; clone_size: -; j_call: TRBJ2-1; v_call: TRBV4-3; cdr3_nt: TGCGCCAGCAGCCAAGGTGGCTGGCTCTCCTACAATGAGCAGTTCTTC; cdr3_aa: CASSQGGWLSYNEQFF
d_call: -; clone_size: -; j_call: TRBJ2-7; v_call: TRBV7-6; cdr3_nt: TGTGCCAGCAGCCCCCTTGTGGGCGGAGGTTCCTACGAGCAGTACTTC; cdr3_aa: CASSPLVGGGSYEQYF
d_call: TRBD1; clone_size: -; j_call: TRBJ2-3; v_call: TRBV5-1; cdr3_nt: TGCGCCAGCAGCCCAAGGACAGGGACTAGCACAGATACGCAGTATTTT; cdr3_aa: CASSPRTGTSTDTQYF
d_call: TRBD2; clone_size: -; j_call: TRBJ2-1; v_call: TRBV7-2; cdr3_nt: TGTGCCAGCAGCTTAGCCCTAGCGGCGTACAATGAGCAGTTCTTC; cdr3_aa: CASSLALAAYNEQFF
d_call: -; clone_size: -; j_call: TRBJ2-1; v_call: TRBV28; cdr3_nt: TGTGCCAGCAGTTTAGTTAGCGGAAGAGTTGGCAATGAGCAGTTCTTC; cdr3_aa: CASSLVSGRVGNEQFF
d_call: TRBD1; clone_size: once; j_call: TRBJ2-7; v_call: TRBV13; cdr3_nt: TGTGCCAGCAGCTTCGACAGGGGCGGATACGAGCAGTACTTC; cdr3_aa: CASSFDRGGYEQYF
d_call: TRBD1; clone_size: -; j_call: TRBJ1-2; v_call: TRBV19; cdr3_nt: TGTGCCAGTAAAATACAGGGGTCGAATGGCTACACCTTC; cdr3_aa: CASKIQGSNGYTF
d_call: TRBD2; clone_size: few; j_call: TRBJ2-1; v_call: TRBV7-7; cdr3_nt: TGTGCCAGCAGCCGAGCGGGAGAAAACAATGAGCAGTTCTTC; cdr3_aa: CASSRAGENNEQFF
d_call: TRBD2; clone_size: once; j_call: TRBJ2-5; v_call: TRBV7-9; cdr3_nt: TGTGCCAGCAGCTCGTCAGGGGTAGCGGGAGGCCAAGAGACCCAGTACTTC; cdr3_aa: CASSSSGVAGGQETQYF
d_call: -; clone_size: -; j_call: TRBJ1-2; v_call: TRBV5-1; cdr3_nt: TGCGCCAGCAGCCCCTCCCAGGGATGGAACTATGGCTACACCTTC; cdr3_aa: CASSPSQGWNYGYTF
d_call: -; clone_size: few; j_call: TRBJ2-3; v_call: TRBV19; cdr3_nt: TGTGCCAGTAGTATCGGAGATACGCAGTATTTT; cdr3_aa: CASSIGDTQYF
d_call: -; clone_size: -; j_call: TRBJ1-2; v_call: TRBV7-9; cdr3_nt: TGTGCCAGCAGCCCCCACGGGGGAGGGGACGGCTACACCTTC; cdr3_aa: CASSPHGGGDGYTF
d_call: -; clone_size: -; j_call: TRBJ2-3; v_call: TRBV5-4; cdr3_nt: TGTGCCAGCAACCCAACGGGGGGCACAGATACGCAGTATTTT; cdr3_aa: CASNPTGGTDTQYF
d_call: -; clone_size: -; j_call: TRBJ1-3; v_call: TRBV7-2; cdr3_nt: TGTGCCAGCAGCCGGGACACTAGCTCTGGAAACACCATATATTTT; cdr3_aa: CASSRDTSSGNTIYF
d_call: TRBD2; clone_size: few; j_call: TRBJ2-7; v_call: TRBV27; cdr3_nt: TGTGCCAGCAGTTACAGCGGGGCCACCCGCGAGCAGTACTTC; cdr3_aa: CASSYSGATREQYF
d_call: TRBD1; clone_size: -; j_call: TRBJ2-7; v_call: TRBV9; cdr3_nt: TGTGCCAGCAGCCCCCGGGACAGGGCCTACGAGCAGTACTTC; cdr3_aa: CASSPRDRAYEQYF
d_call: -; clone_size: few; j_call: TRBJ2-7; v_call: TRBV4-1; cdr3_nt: TGCGCCAGCAGCCAAGCGGGACAAGACTACGAGCAGTACTTC; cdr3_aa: CASSQAGQDYEQYF
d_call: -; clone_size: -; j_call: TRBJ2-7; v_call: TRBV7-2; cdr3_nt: TGTGCCAGCAGCATCGGGCCGAGCGGCACCTACGAGCAGTACTTC; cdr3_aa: CASSIGPSGTYEQYF
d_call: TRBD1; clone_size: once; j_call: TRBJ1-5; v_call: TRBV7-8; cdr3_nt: TGTGCCAGCAGCCCTGACAGGGGCATCAGTCAGCCCCAGCATTTT; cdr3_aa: CASSPDRGISQPQHF
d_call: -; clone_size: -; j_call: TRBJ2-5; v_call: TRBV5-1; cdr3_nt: TGCGCCAGCAGCTGGGGGGGGACACAAGAGACCCAGTACTTC; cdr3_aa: CASSWGGTQETQYF
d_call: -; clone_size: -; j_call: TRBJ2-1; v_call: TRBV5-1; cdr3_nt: TGCGCCAGCAGAAGGATAGGAGAGGTGGATGAGCAGTTCTTC; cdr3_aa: CASRRIGEVDEQFF
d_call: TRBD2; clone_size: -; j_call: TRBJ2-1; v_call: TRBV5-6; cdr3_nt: TGTGCCAGCAGCTTGGGTCTAGCGGGGGGAGAGCAGTTCTTC; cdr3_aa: CASSLGLAGGEQFF
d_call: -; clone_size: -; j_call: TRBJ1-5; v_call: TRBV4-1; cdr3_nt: TGCGCCAGCAGCCCCGGACTGGAAAGCAATCAGCCCCAGCATTTT; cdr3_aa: CASSPGLESNQPQHF